A single sample is the source of the 9 T cell receptor beta chains below, sequenced in a study of regulatory T cells in long-lasting Graves disease. In building TCR beta libraries, iRepertoire HTBI primers were used together with Arm-PCR of CDR3 regions. TCRdb processed the multiplex PCR reads anew with MiXCR; each CDR3 protein has one entry. The table includes around 400,000 distinct CDR3 sequences, about 14% detected once. Indicated time point: newly diagnosed GD, antithyroid drugs for less than 3 months. Isolated PBMC RNA provided the starting material for the TCR library. Source: peripheral blood mononuclear cells (PBMCs), taken at new diagnosis, from a patient treated with antithyroid drugs. Every receptor here comes from a female donor with Graves disease.

This clonotype was counted many times. The chain links TRBV9 to TRBJ1-2; no clear D. CDR3 length: 14 amino acids. Between the trimmed V and J ends, which lost 4 bases and 8 bases, there was a span of 18 bases. Germline V lookup: CDR1 SGDLS, CDR2 YYNGEE. CDR3 in amino acids: CASSPRVQLDGYTF. Here the CDR3 DNA reads TGTGCCAGCAGCCCAAGGGTCCAGCTTGACGGCTACACCTTC.

This clonotype was counted ten times or more. V and J are TRBV3-1 and TRBJ1-2, with TRBD1 as a possible D gene (6 bases). The CDR3 length is 16 residues. V was clipped by 0 bases and J by 4 bases, with 15 bases between them. Germline assignment: CDR1 LGHDT and CDR2 YNNKEL (reference sequence). The CDR3 protein is CASSQEPGDDIYGYTF. The CDR3 DNA sequence: TGTGCCAGCAGCCAAGAACCAGGGGACGATATCTATGGCTACACCTTC.

The rearrangement links TRBV6-1 to TRBJ1-2, with 7 bases matching TRBD1. CDR1 MNHNS and CDR2 SASEGT come from the germline V gene. The CDR3 is made up of 15 amino acids. J gave up 3 bases and V 2 bases, and 6 bases lay outside the gene matches. Here the CDR3 DNA reads TGTGCCAGCAGTGAAAGGATAACAGGGGACTATGGCTACACCTTC. Its translation: CASSERITGDYGYTF.

This clonotype has a handful of counts. This CDR3 is CSVVVGGPREKLFF. CDR3 bases: TGCAGCGTTGTGGTCGGCGGACCGAGGGAAAAACTGTTTTTT. The gene calls are TRBV29-1 and TRBJ1-4, with no clear D. The germline V and J ends were trimmed by 4 bases and 8 bases, with 17 bases remaining between them. In germline, CDR1 is SQVTM, CDR2 ANQGSEA. The CDR3 has 14 residues.

This clonotype was seen ten or more times. The gene calls are TRBV4-1 and TRBJ1-2; D unresolved. Germline assignment: CDR1 MGHRA and CDR2 YSYEKL. The CDR3 has 16 amino acids. Trimming took off 4 bases at V and 1 base at J, with 16 bases between the two ends. DNA for the CDR3: TGCGCCAGCAGCCCCTCCGGCGGCTCCGTTAACTATGGCTACACCTTC. Translated: CASSPSGGSVNYGYTF.

The CDR3 sequence is CASRYRGPADTQYF. DNA of the CDR3: TGTGCCAGTAGATACAGGGGGCCGGCAGATACGCAGTATTTT. V and J are TRBV19 and TRBJ2-3; 9 positions agree with TRBD1. The CDR3 runs 14 residues. Trimming at V came to 6 bases and at J to 4 bases, leaving 5 bases not matched to a gene. CDR1 is LNHDA, CDR2 SQIVND, per germline (reference sequence).

This clonotype was counted between two and nine times. The chain uses TRBV12-3 or TRBV12-4 and TRBJ2-3; D gene unclear. The CDR3 runs to 15 residues. V lost 1 base to trimming and J lost 4 bases, with 12 bases between them. CDR3 amino acids: CASSLVSGLADTQYF. The CDR3 DNA follows: TGTGCCAGCAGTTTAGTGTCCGGGTTAGCAGATACGCAGTATTTT.

The V gene is TRBV5-1, the J gene TRBJ1-1, with 8 bases matching TRBD1. Germline CDR1 is SGHRS and CDR2 is YFSETQ. The CDR3 is made up of 12 amino acids. The V segment lost 3 bases and the J segment 5 bases; nucleotides outside the gene matches: 0. CDR3 sequence (DNA): TGCGCCAGCAGCTGGGACAGGACTGAAGCTTTCTTT. Its translation: CASSWDRTEAFF. Full variable domain (remainder filled in from reference TRBV5-1 and TRBJ1-1): KAGVTQTPRYLIKTRGQQVTLSCSPISGHRSVSWYQQTPGQGLQFLFEYFSETQRNKGNFPGRFSGRQFSNSRSEMNVSTLELGDSALYLCASSWDRTEAFFGQGTRLTVV.

The chain is built from TRBV20-1 and TRBJ2-7; no firm D call. Germline V gene lookup returns CDR1 DFQATT and CDR2 SNEGSKA (reference sequence). The CDR3 covers 15 residues. The V end was cut by 3 bases, the J end by 2 bases, with 17 bases between. The CDR3 sequence is CSASGVRGFAYEQYF. Written as DNA, the CDR3 is TGCAGTGCTAGTGGGGTTCGCGGATTTGCCTACGAGCAGTACTTC.